The rows below give T cell receptor beta chains drawn from one sample of a study of T-cell memory formation after mild COVID-19. TCRdb processed the 5' RACE reads anew with MiXCR; each CDR3 protein has one entry. The table includes fewer than 450,000 distinct CDR3 sequences, roughly 26% detected once. Material for sequencing was PBMCs or a T cell subset sorted from them (not recorded which). These receptors all come from an adult woman who had mild COVID-19 (a few samples of this study predate the infection). Cell type and time point are not known. Each CDR3 is given with its conserved first and last residue. Each record gives: clone size, D gene, J gene, V gene, CDR3 protein, CDR3 DNA. The D gene is left open where the match is weak. The size of a clone is reported for some rows only, either as once, few or many, or as a class for expanded clones.

abundance: .; d_gene: .; j_gene: TRBJ2-7; v_gene: TRBV18; CDR3aa: CASSPNGGSHEQYF; CDR3nt: TGTGCCAGCTCCCCCAACGGAGGTTCCCACGAGCAGTACTTC
abundance: few; d_gene: .; j_gene: TRBJ2-3; v_gene: TRBV5-1; CDR3aa: CASSQLTGTDTQYF; CDR3nt: TGCGCCAGCAGCCAGCTTACAGGGACAGATACGCAGTATTTT
abundance: .; d_gene: .; j_gene: TRBJ2-3; v_gene: TRBV7-9; CDR3aa: CASSFTRMTDTQYF; CDR3nt: TGTGCCAGCAGCTTTACTAGAATGACAGATACGCAGTATTTT
abundance: many; d_gene: .; j_gene: TRBJ2-1; v_gene: TRBV12-3/TRBV12-4; CDR3aa: CASSRLYNEQFF; CDR3nt: TGTGCCAGCAGCCGGCTATACAATGAGCAGTTCTTC
abundance: .; d_gene: .; j_gene: TRBJ1-1; v_gene: TRBV19; CDR3aa: CASSMGVSAEAFF; CDR3nt: TGTGCCAGTAGTATGGGGGTTTCCGCTGAAGCTTTCTTT
abundance: few; d_gene: .; j_gene: TRBJ2-7; v_gene: TRBV5-5; CDR3aa: CASSLVYQGTTYEQYF; CDR3nt: TGTGCCAGCAGCTTGGTGTATCAGGGGACGACCTACGAGCAGTACTTC
abundance: .; d_gene: .; j_gene: TRBJ1-2; v_gene: TRBV4-1; CDR3aa: CASSQVGRYGYTF; CDR3nt: TGCGCCAGCAGCCAAGTGGGGCGGTACGGCTACACCTTC
abundance: few; d_gene: .; j_gene: TRBJ1-1; v_gene: TRBV6-1; CDR3aa: CASSPTHSNTEAFF; CDR3nt: TGTGCCAGCAGCCCGACCCACTCGAACACTGAAGCTTTCTTT
abundance: few; d_gene: .; j_gene: TRBJ1-5; v_gene: TRBV12-3/TRBV12-4; CDR3aa: CASTVSGNQPQHF; CDR3nt: TGTGCCAGCACAGTGAGTGGCAATCAGCCCCAGCATTTT
abundance: .; d_gene: .; j_gene: TRBJ2-3; v_gene: TRBV24-1; CDR3aa: CATSDQGLDTQYF; CDR3nt: TGTGCCACCAGTGACCAGGGGTTAGATACGCAGTATTTT
abundance: few; d_gene: .; j_gene: TRBJ1-1; v_gene: TRBV12-3/TRBV12-4; CDR3aa: CASRPSGALDTEAFF; CDR3nt: TGTGCCAGCAGGCCATCGGGGGCCTTGGACACTGAAGCTTTCTTT
abundance: .; d_gene: TRBD2; j_gene: TRBJ2-1; v_gene: TRBV7-8; CDR3aa: CASRERTSGNNEQFF; CDR3nt: TGTGCCAGCAGGGAAAGGACTAGCGGTAACAATGAGCAGTTCTTC
abundance: few; d_gene: TRBD1; j_gene: TRBJ2-2; v_gene: TRBV12-3/TRBV12-4; CDR3aa: CASSLALSRQGFGELFF; CDR3nt: TGTGCCAGCAGTTTAGCGCTATCGCGACAGGGATTCGGGGAGCTGTTTTTT
abundance: few; d_gene: TRBD2; j_gene: TRBJ2-1; v_gene: TRBV20-1; CDR3aa: CSARVIGRHYNEQFF; CDR3nt: TGCAGTGCTAGAGTGATCGGGAGGCACTACAATGAGCAGTTCTTC
abundance: few; d_gene: .; j_gene: TRBJ1-1; v_gene: TRBV6-5; CDR3aa: CASRRLIGGDTEAFF; CDR3nt: TGTGCCAGCAGACGTCTCATAGGGGGGGACACTGAAGCTTTCTTT
abundance: few; d_gene: TRBD1; j_gene: TRBJ2-5; v_gene: TRBV4-1; CDR3aa: CASSGTRGWETQYF; CDR3nt: TGCGCCAGCAGCGGTACCAGGGGGTGGGAGACCCAGTACTTC
abundance: .; d_gene: .; j_gene: TRBJ2-7; v_gene: TRBV15; CDR3aa: CATSRAWGSGEQYF; CDR3nt: TGTGCCACCAGCAGAGCGTGGGGTTCGGGGGAGCAGTACTTC
abundance: few; d_gene: .; j_gene: TRBJ2-1; v_gene: TRBV11-2; CDR3aa: CASSLLQRRASNEQFF; CDR3nt: TGTGCCAGCAGCCTCCTCCAGCGGAGGGCCTCGAATGAGCAGTTCTTC
abundance: .; d_gene: .; j_gene: TRBJ2-1; v_gene: TRBV10-3; CDR3aa: CAISEEHQGIEQFF; CDR3nt: TGTGCCATCAGTGAAGAGCACCAAGGGATTGAGCAGTTCTTC
abundance: few; d_gene: TRBD1; j_gene: TRBJ2-3; v_gene: TRBV4-3; CDR3aa: CASSQRGTASTDTQYF; CDR3nt: TGCGCCAGCAGCCAGAGGGGGACAGCTAGCACAGATACGCAGTATTTT